Below are 27 T cell receptor beta chains sequenced from a single sample in a study of T-cell reconstitution after alpha-beta-depleted transplantation in children. Unique molecular identifiers were used in preparing the TCRbeta library. MiXCR, applied by TCRdb to the PCR reads, yields one record per CDR3 protein. The repertoire includes approximately 88,000 distinct CDR3 sequences, approximately 12% of them detected once, and about 15% sits in the top ten. Sequencing was performed on PBMCs from the stem cell graft donor, taken from the stem cell graft. These receptors all stem from a human donor who donated a stem cell graft to a child with inherited bone marrow failure.

This clonotype was detected ten times or more. J is TRBJ1-2 and V is TRBV5-6; tentative D call: TRBD1 (6 bases). Germline assignment: CDR1 SGHDT and CDR2 YYEEEE. V was trimmed by 2 bases and J by 6 bases, leaving 11 bases between them. This CDR3 spans 13 amino acids. The CDR3 DNA follows: TGTGCCAGCAGCTTACAGGGCAGCGATGGCTACACCTTC. Translated: CASSLQGSDGYTF.

The CDR3 sequence is CASSIEASRTNYGYTF. CDR3 coding DNA: TGTGCCAGTAGTATCGAGGCATCCCGTACTAACTATGGCTACACCTTC. This sequence joins TRBV19 and TRBJ1-2, with D uncertain. The V gene lost 3 bases and the J gene lost 0 bases, with 14 bases spanning the gap. The CDR3 loop spans 16 amino acids. Germline lookup yields CDR1 LNHDA and CDR2 SQIVND (reference sequence). Combining the CDR3 with reference TRBV19 and TRBJ1-2 gives the whole variable domain DGGITQSPKYLFRKEGQNVTLSCEQNLNHDAMYWYRQDPGQGLRLIYYSQIVNDFQKGDIAEGYSVSREKKESFPLTVTSAQKNPTAFYLCASSIEASRTNYGYTFGSGTRLTVV.

This clonotype came up many times. The V gene is TRBV10-3, the J gene TRBJ2-1; 11 bases are a match to TRBD2. CDR1 and CDR2 from the germline V gene are ENHRY and SYGVKD. V lost 7 bases and J lost 4; bases outside the gene matches: 9. This CDR3 comprises 16 residues. Here the CDR3 DNA reads TGTGCCATCACCCCTATCTGGACTAGCGGGTACAATGAGCAGTTCTTC. It yields the protein CAITPIWTSGYNEQFF.

This clonotype showed up many times. V and J are TRBV9 and TRBJ2-2; the D gene could be TRBD1 or TRBD2 (6 bases each). The length of the CDR3 is 16 residues. The germline gives CDR1 SGDLS, CDR2 YYNGEE. The germline V and J ends were trimmed by 3 bases and 1 base, with 13 bases remaining between them. CDR3 coding DNA: TGTGCCAGCAGCGATAACGGGGGCCGGAACACCGGGGAGCTGTTTTTT. Translation: CASSDNGGRNTGELFF.

This clonotype was detected only a few times. V gene TRBV12-3 or TRBV12-4 combines with J gene TRBJ2-5, with D maybe TRBD1 (5 bases). The CDR3 covers 13 residues. Deletions cut 3 bases from V and 3 bases from J, with 8 bases between. CDR3 residues: CASSLIREETQYF. For the CDR3, the DNA is TGTGCCAGCAGTTTGATCAGGGAAGAGACCCAGTACTTC.

This clonotype occurred many times. The chain uses TRBV29-1 and TRBJ1-1, with D perhaps matching TRBD1 (6 bases). This CDR3 is 14 amino acids long. Germline assignment: CDR1 SQVTM and CDR2 ANQGSEA. V was cut by 6 bases and J by 0 bases, with 14 bases left in between. CDR3 in amino acids: CSVHRVSLNTEAFF. The CDR3 coding sequence is TGCAGCGTACACAGGGTTTCTTTGAACACTGAAGCTTTCTTT.

This clonotype appeared many times. The chain joins TRBV5-1 to TRBJ1-1; no definite D call. V gave up 0 bases and J gave up 4 bases, with 7 bases separating them. Germline V CDR1 and CDR2: SGHRS, YFSETQ. The CDR3 extends over 13 amino acids. The CDR3 loop is CASSLEWGTEAFF. CDR3 DNA sequence: TGCGCCAGCAGCTTGGAATGGGGCACTGAAGCTTTCTTT. Together with reference TRBV5-1 and TRBJ1-1, the CDR3 gives the full variable domain: KAGVTQTPRYLIKTRGQQVTLSCSPISGHRSVSWYQQTPGQGLQFLFEYFSETQRNKGNFPGRFSGRQFSNSRSEMNVSTLELGDSALYLCASSLEWGTEAFFGQGTRLTVV.

This clonotype was counted at least ten times. The chain employs TRBV20-1 and TRBJ1-1; no clear D gene. The CDR3 loop spans 11 amino acids. From germline, CDR1 is DFQATT and CDR2 SNEGSKA (reference sequence). With 6 bases removed from V and 11 bases from J, the gap between germline ends came to 16 bases. The CDR3 region has the DNA TGCAGTGCCGCCGACGGCGATGGGGCTTTCTTT. Translation: CSAADGDGAFF.

Many counts were recorded for this clonotype. The J gene is TRBJ1-3, the V gene TRBV5-1; a possible D gene is TRBD1 (5 bases). This CDR3 has 15 residues. Per germline, CDR1 SGHRS and CDR2 YFSETQ. V lost 4 bases and J 0 bases, leaving 11 bases between the germline ends. CDR3 loop: CASSPQGYSGNTIYF. The CDR3 nucleotides read TGCGCCAGCAGCCCCCAGGGTTACTCTGGAAACACCATATATTTT.

This clonotype was observed many times. V usage is TRBV29-1 and J usage is TRBJ2-5, with 8 bases identical to TRBD2. J was trimmed by 6 bases and V by 5 bases; bases with no gene match: 20. The CDR3 loop spans 17 amino acids. CDR1 SQVTM and CDR2 ANQGSEA come from the germline V gene. The CDR3 nucleotides read TGCAGCGTTCCAAATATTCGGGGGGGGTCCGAAGACCAGACCCAGTACTTC. This codes for CSVPNIRGGSEDQTQYF. Full variable domain (missing parts from reference TRBV29-1 and TRBJ2-5): SAVISQKPSRDICQRGTSLTIQCQVDSQVTMMFWYRQQPGQSLTLIATANQGSEATYESGFVIDKFPISRPNLTFSTLTVSNMSPEDSSIYLCSVPNIRGGSEDQTQYFGPGTRLLVL.

This clonotype was counted at least ten times. This chain uses TRBV29-1 with TRBJ2-1; 10 positions match TRBD2. The trim removed 2 bases at V and 0 bases at J, leaving 7 bases unmatched. In germline, CDR1 is SQVTM, CDR2 ANQGSEA. The CDR3 is 17 amino acids. CDR3 protein: CSVENPSGRPSYNEQFF. CDR3 nucleotides: TGCAGCGTTGAAAATCCTAGCGGGAGACCCTCCTACAATGAGCAGTTCTTC.

Written as DNA, the CDR3 is TGTGCCAGCAGCTTTAGGTGGCCTGAAGCTTTCTTT. Translating it yields CASSFRWPEAFF. The chain joins TRBV7-9 to TRBJ1-1; unclear D gene. Germline assignment: CDR1 SEHNR and CDR2 FQNEAQ (reference sequence). The CDR3 is 12 residues long. Trimming left V 3 bases short and J 6 bases short, with 8 bases between.

The chain is built from TRBV16 and TRBJ2-7; 7 bases are shared with TRBD2. Unmatched junction bases numbered 13, after V lost 5 bases and J lost 3 bases. The CDR3 consists of 16 residues. Per the germline V gene, CDR1 is KGHSY and CDR2 is FQNENV. Here the CDR3 reads CASSSREGTGGYEQYF. In DNA, the CDR3 is TGTGCCAGCAGCTCCAGGGAGGGTACCGGTGGCTACGAGCAGTACTTC.

Many counts were recorded for this clonotype. The chain combines TRBV7-8 with TRBJ1-5, with D possibly matching TRBD1 (5 bases). The V gene's germline CDR1 is SGHVS and CDR2 FQNEAQ. V lost 0 bases and J lost 3, with 9 bases in between. This CDR3 contains 15 residues. The chain's CDR3 is CASSLAQGPNQPQHF. The CDR3 DNA reads TGTGCCAGCAGCTTAGCGCAGGGCCCCAATCAGCCCCAGCATTTT.

In its sample, this clonotype was seen many times. The J gene is TRBJ2-5, the V gene TRBV7-2, with D unclear. Germline lookup yields CDR1 SGHTA and CDR2 FQGNSA. Trimming took off 5 bases at V and 2 bases at J, with 15 bases between the two ends. CDR3 length equals 15 residues. CDR3 amino acids: CASSPVRAEQETQYF. Written as DNA, the CDR3 is TGTGCCAGCAGCCCGGTTAGGGCCGAGCAAGAGACCCAGTACTTC.

In its sample, this clonotype was seen many times. The CDR3 DNA reads TGTGCCAGCAGTTTAGGGCAGGCAGAGTTGTTCGAGCAGTACTTC. Protein product: CASSLGQAELFEQYF. This chain links TRBV28 with TRBJ2-7; D not certain. V lost 2 bases to trimming and J lost 6 bases, with 17 bases between them. The CDR3 is 15 residues long. Germline V gives CDR1 MDHEN, CDR2 SYDVKM.

There are many counts of this clonotype. The V gene is TRBV5-1, the J gene TRBJ1-1; D gene uncertain. The CDR3 extends over 15 amino acids. Germline V gene lookup returns CDR1 SGHRS and CDR2 YFSETQ. The V gene lost 0 bases and the J gene lost 0 bases, with 9 bases spanning the gap. The CDR3 coding sequence is TGCGCCAGCAGCTTGGAGGCAGAAATGAACACTGAAGCTTTCTTT. Translation: CASSLEAEMNTEAFF.

There are many counts of this clonotype. The V gene is TRBV29-1, the J gene TRBJ2-7; D possibly uses TRBD1 or TRBD2 (5 bases each). Trimming took off 4 bases at V and 0 bases at J, with 16 bases between the two ends. The CDR3 loop spans 15 amino acids. CDR1 is SQVTM and CDR2 is ANQGSEA in the germline V gene. The CDR3 loop reads CSVAGIRDGSYEQYF. CDR3 coding DNA: TGCAGCGTTGCCGGCATCCGGGACGGCTCCTACGAGCAGTACTTC.

This clonotype was recorded at least ten times. The V call is TRBV11-1, the J call TRBJ2-3; possible D gene TRBD1, 5 bases. The CDR3 covers 16 residues. Germline CDR1 is SGHAT and CDR2 is FQDESV (reference sequence). V lost 3 bases and J lost 0, with 13 bases in between. DNA of the CDR3: TGTGCCAGCAGCTTCAGGGAAGGTGTAAGCACAGATACGCAGTATTTT. This gives the protein CASSFREGVSTDTQYF.

This clonotype was counted at least ten times. The CDR3 sequence: CSVAGTSDYNEQFF. CDR3 in DNA: TGCAGCGTTGCCGGGACTAGCGACTACAATGAGCAGTTCTTC. The chain joins TRBV29-1 to TRBJ2-1, with TRBD2 identical over 10 bases. Per germline, CDR1 SQVTM and CDR2 ANQGSEA. This CDR3 has 14 residues. V lost 4 bases to trimming and J lost 3 bases; unmatched junction nucleotides: 3.

This clonotype has ten or more counts. The rearrangement uses TRBV6-2 or TRBV6-3 and TRBJ1-5; D ambiguous. The germline V gene has CDR1 MNHEY and CDR2 SVGEGT. Trimming shortened V by 2 bases and J by 3 bases, and 5 bases separated the two germline ends. There are 13 residues in the CDR3. The CDR3 nucleotides are TGTGCCAGCAGTTACGGCCCCAATCAGCCCCAGCATTTT. Residues: CASSYGPNQPQHF.

CDR3 residues: CASSRARDGKGYTF. Here the CDR3 DNA reads TGTGCCAGCAGCCGCGCCAGGGATGGGAAGGGCTACACCTTC. The rearrangement joins TRBV6-2 or TRBV6-3 to TRBJ1-2; D may be TRBD1 (5 bases). In germline, CDR1 is MNHEY, CDR2 SVGEGT. The CDR3 has 14 amino acids. V lost 6 bases and J 8 bases, leaving 19 bases between the germline ends.

The chain combines TRBV5-4 with TRBJ1-2, with a tentative D call TRBD1 (6 bases). The CDR3 totals 13 residues. CDR1 SGHNT and CDR2 YYREEE come from the germline V gene (reference sequence). The V and J ends lost 3 bases and 6 bases respectively, with 12 bases between them. This CDR3 reads CASSSGTRDGYTF. The CDR3 DNA reads as TGTGCCAGCAGCTCCGGGACACGCGATGGCTACACCTTC.

At least ten counts were recorded for this clonotype. The chain employs TRBV28 and TRBJ2-3; possible D gene TRBD2, 6 bases. Looked up from germline, CDR1 is MDHEN and CDR2 is SYDVKM. Trimming cost V 3 bases and J 6 bases, with 13 bases left between them. This CDR3 is built from 14 residues. The CDR3 region is CASSFRRAPDTQYF. CDR3 DNA: TGTGCCAGCAGTTTTCGGAGGGCCCCTGATACGCAGTATTTT.

The rearrangement links TRBV20-1 to TRBJ1-5; 7 bases align to TRBD1. CDR3 size: 13 residues. The V gene's germline CDR1 is DFQATT and CDR2 SNEGSKA (reference sequence). V trimming: 5 bases; J trimming: 7 bases; junction bases outside the gene matches: 8. The CDR3 spells CSAYTGVGQPQHF. In DNA form, the CDR3 reads TGCAGTGCTTATACAGGGGTAGGGCAGCCCCAGCATTTT.

This clonotype was observed many times. J is TRBJ2-1 and V is TRBV5-1, with 11 bases matching TRBD2. This CDR3 spans 15 amino acids. Germline V gene data show CDR1 as SGHRS and CDR2 as YFSETQ. Trimming took 4 bases from V and 5 from J; bases not matched to a gene: 5. CDR3 protein: CASSVGLADDNEQFF. CDR3 nucleotides: TGCGCCAGCAGCGTGGGACTAGCGGACGACAATGAGCAGTTCTTC.

This clonotype was observed at least ten times. The chain joins TRBV20-1 to TRBJ2-5; D perhaps matches TRBD2 (6 bases). The germline V and J ends were trimmed by 3 bases and 2 bases, with 19 bases remaining between them. Germline assignment: CDR1 DFQATT and CDR2 SNEGSKA (reference sequence). This CDR3 has 16 amino acids. The CDR3 loop reads CSARSVGPGVQETQYF. The CDR3 bases are TGCAGTGCTAGGTCTGTGGGGCCGGGAGTACAAGAGACCCAGTACTTC.